These 6 T cell receptor beta chains were sequenced from one sample in a study of blood T cell repertoires in COVID-19. Clones were read by immunoSEQ multiplex PCR, and TCRdb kept only the in-frame ones, dropping some. The table includes about 250,000 clones, roughly 80% detected once. The sample comprised peripheral blood. The source of these receptors is a man at least 80 years old with acute or convalescent COVID-19.

V usage is TRBV27 and J usage is TRBJ1-4; 9 bases align to TRBD1. This CDR3 region has 15 residues. In germline, CDR1 is MNHEY, CDR2 SMNVEV (reference sequence). V was clipped by 4 bases and J by 7 bases; unmatched bases: 7. CDR3: CASSSSGTGIEKLFF. CDR3 DNA sequence: TGTGCCAGCAGTTCCTCCGGGACAGGGATTGAAAAACTGTTTTTT.

The genes are TRBV7-9 and TRBJ2-1; 11 positions agree with TRBD2. Per the germline V gene, CDR1 is SEHNR and CDR2 is FQNEAQ (reference sequence). V lost 8 bases, J lost 7 bases, and 10 bases stayed unmatched. This CDR3 region has 15 residues. Here the CDR3 DNA reads TGTGCCAGCGGATTAGCGGGGGGGCCTGGAAATGAGCAGTTCTTC. As protein: CASGLAGGPGNEQFF.

The V call is TRBV5-4, the J call TRBJ1-6, with 7 positions matching TRBD1. Germline-derived CDR1 and CDR2 are SGHNT and YYREEE (reference sequence). CDR3 length: 17 residues. Losses at the gene ends were 4 bases for V and 8 bases for J; bases not matched to a gene: 15. The CDR3 here is CASSAPYPGGTDSPLHF. The CDR3, as DNA: TGTGCCAGCAGCGCCCCTTATCCAGGGGGAACAGATTCACCCCTCCACTTT.

This clone was picked up a small number of times. V is TRBV4-1 and J is TRBJ1-1, with D tentatively TRBD1 (6 bases). Per the germline V gene, CDR1 is MGHRA and CDR2 is YSYEKL. Trimming stripped 4 bases from V and 0 bases from J, with 18 bases between. The CDR3 is made up of 17 amino acids. The CDR3 coding sequence is TGCGCCAGCAGCCGCCCGGACAGTAGTTATATGAACACTGAAGCTTTCTTT. Its translation is CASSRPDSSYMNTEAFF.

The chain joins TRBV7-9 to TRBJ2-7; TRBD2 aligns across 14 bases. V gave up 5 bases and J gave up 7 bases; unmatched junction bases: 19. Germline CDR1 SEHNR, CDR2 FQNEAQ (reference sequence). The CDR3 extends over 19 amino acids. As DNA, the CDR3 is TGTGCCAGCAGCGAAGGACGGACTAGCGGGGGGACCCCCATGCGTGAGCAGTACTTC. Translating it yields CASSEGRTSGGTPMREQYF.

This chain uses TRBV7-2 with TRBJ2-7; 9 nucleotides align to TRBD1. Germline V gives CDR1 SGHTA, CDR2 FQGNSA. Trimming at V came to 0 bases and at J to 5 bases, leaving 5 bases not matched to a gene. The CDR3 length is 15 residues. CDR3 region: CASSLASGQGNEQYF. The CDR3 DNA follows: TGTGCCAGCAGCTTAGCCTCGGGACAGGGCAACGAGCAGTACTTC.